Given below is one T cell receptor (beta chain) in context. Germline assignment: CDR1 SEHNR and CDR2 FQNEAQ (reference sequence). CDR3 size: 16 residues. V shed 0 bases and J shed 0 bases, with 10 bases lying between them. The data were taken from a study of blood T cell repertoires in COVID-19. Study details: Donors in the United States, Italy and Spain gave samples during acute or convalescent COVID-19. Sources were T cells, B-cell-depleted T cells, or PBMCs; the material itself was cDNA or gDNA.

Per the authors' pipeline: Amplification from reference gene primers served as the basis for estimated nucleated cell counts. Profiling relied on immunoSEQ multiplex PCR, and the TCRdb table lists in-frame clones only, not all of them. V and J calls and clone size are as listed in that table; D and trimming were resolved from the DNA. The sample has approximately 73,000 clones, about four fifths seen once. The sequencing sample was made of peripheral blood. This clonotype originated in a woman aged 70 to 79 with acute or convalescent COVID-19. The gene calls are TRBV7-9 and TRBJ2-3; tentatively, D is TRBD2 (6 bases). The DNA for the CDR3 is TGTGCCAGCAGCTTAGCGCCTAGCGCTAGCACAGATACGCAGTATTTT. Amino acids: CASSLAPSASTDTQYF. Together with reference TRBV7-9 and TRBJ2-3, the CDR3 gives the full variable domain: DTGVSQNPRHKITKRGQNVTFRCDPISEHNRLYWYRQTLGQGPEFLTYFQNEAQLEKSRLLSDRFSAERPKGSFSTLEIQRTEQGDSAMYLCASSLAPSASTDTQYFGPGTRLTVL.